This T cell receptor (beta chain) emerged from a study of CXCR3-negative and CXCR3-positive naive CD8 T cells. Notes on the study in general: CXCR3-positive naive cells carried more hydrophobic TRB CDR3s than CXCR3-negative naive cells did. Naive cells that were CXCR3-negative or CXCR3-positive used TRBV-TRBJ genes alike, while memory cells diverged.

The study sorted every CD8+ T cell subset in triplicate at hundreds of thousands of cells each. Cells that were CD45RO-CCR7+CD27+CD95- constituted naive CD8+ T cells. 5' RACE that incorporated UMI labels was used to prepare the TRB cDNA libraries. TCRdb reprocessed the 5' RACE reads and keeps a single row for each CDR3 protein, giving no DNA. The sample data list almost 6,000 distinct CDR3 sequences. The CDR3 sequence is 15 residues long. Per the germline V gene, CDR1 is SGHRS and CDR2 is YFSETQ. With regard to this clonotype: Its antigen is currently unknown.

This TCR was recovered from a human donor in good health. Some clones in this sample may be carry-over from other donors' samples. This chain uses TRBV5-1 with TRBJ2-7. The sample comprised naive CXCR3+ CD8+ T cells from blood. The subset was: CD45RO-CCR7+CD27+CD95- naive CD8+ T cells expressing CXCR3 (TNR3+). The chain's CDR3 is CSSSFGVGSSYEQYF.